The 20 T cell receptor beta chains listed next were all sequenced from one sample in a study of OX40 agonist ivuxolimab in advanced cancers. Clones were sequenced by immunoSEQ multiplex PCR, and TCRdb holds only the in-frame ones, with some missing. The table lists about 60,000 clones, 80% to 90% of them singletons. The sample consisted of CD4+ or CD8+ T cells sorted from blood, taken in a trial of the OX40 agonist ivuxolimab. The source is an adult with an advanced solid tumor such as melanoma, head and neck, liver or kidney cancer.

The chain joins TRBV4-2 to TRBJ1-6; 7 bases agree with TRBD1. This CDR3 is 15 amino acids long. The V gene end was trimmed by 1 base and the J gene end by 7 bases; junction bases not matched to a gene: 4. Germline CDR1 and CDR2: LGHNA and YNFKEQ. The CDR3 is CASSQGDRINSPLHF. CDR3 nucleotide sequence: TGTGCCAGCAGCCAAGGGGACAGAATAAATTCACCCCTCCACTTT.

The chain links TRBV5-6 to TRBJ2-7, with 7 bases aligning to TRBD2. The CDR3 runs to 16 residues. The germline CDR1 and CDR2 sequences are SGHDT and YYEEEE. J was trimmed by 4 bases and V by 0 bases; bases with no gene match: 10. CDR3 sequence reads: CASSLAGGRAAYEQYF. The CDR3 DNA follows: TGTGCCAGCAGCTTGGCCGGGGGGAGGGCCGCATACGAGCAGTACTTC.

The V gene is TRBV7-9, the J gene TRBJ2-3, with D uncertain. Trimming shortened V by 3 bases and J by 2 bases, and 12 bases separated the two germline ends. The CDR3 is 15 residues long. Germline V gene lookup returns CDR1 SEHNR and CDR2 FQNEAQ (reference sequence). The CDR3 region is CASSFDSSPTDTQYF. The CDR3 DNA follows: TGTGCCAGCAGCTTTGATTCTTCTCCCACAGATACGCAGTATTTT.

A few counts support this clone. The rearrangement links TRBV14 to TRBJ1-2, with no clear D. The V gene's germline CDR1 is SGHDN and CDR2 FVKESK. The CDR3 is made up of 14 amino acids. The V gene lost 4 bases and the J gene lost 4 bases, with 13 bases spanning the gap. The CDR3 DNA sequence: TGTGCCAGCAGCCCTACGTCCGGGCCCTATGGCTACACCTTC. This codes for CASSPTSGPYGYTF.

The V call is TRBV27, the J call TRBJ1-1; D gene unclear. The germline V and J ends were trimmed by 6 bases and 2 bases, with 10 bases remaining between them. The CDR3 is 13 amino acids. The germline gives CDR1 MNHEY, CDR2 SMNVEV (reference sequence). This CDR3 reads CASRPGLNTEAFF. CDR3 in DNA: TGTGCCAGCAGACCGGGCCTTAACACTGAAGCTTTCTTT.

In nucleotides, the CDR3 is TGTGCCAGCAGCTTATACTCTGGGGCCAACGTCCTGACTTTC. Protein: CASSLYSGANVLTF. V gene TRBV11-2 combines with J gene TRBJ2-6; no definite D call. CDR1 is SGHAT and CDR2 is FQNNGV in the germline V gene. The length of the CDR3 is 14 residues. V shed 2 bases and J shed 0 bases, with 2 bases lying between them.

This clone turned up a few times. The genes are TRBV6-6 and TRBJ1-4, with 7 bases fitting TRBD1. CDR1 is MNHNY and CDR2 is SVGAGI in the germline V gene (reference sequence). The CDR3 spans 13 residues. The trim removed 2 bases at V and 12 bases at J, leaving 6 bases unmatched. The CDR3 nucleotides are TGTGCCAGCAGTTACGCGAACAGGGGTGAACTGTTTTTT. Its translation is CASSYANRGELFF.

This rearrangement joins TRBV2 to TRBJ2-7; the D gene is possibly TRBD1 (5 bases). Deletions cut 9 bases from V and 1 base from J, with 7 bases between. Germline CDR1 SNHLY, CDR2 FYNNEI. This CDR3 has 11 residues. The CDR3 sequence is CASQGSYEQYF. CDR3 sequence (DNA): TGTGCCAGTCAGGGTTCCTACGAGCAGTACTTC.

The chain couples TRBV2 to TRBJ1-5, with TRBD1 as a possible D gene (5 bases). The V end lost 6 bases, the J end lost 7 bases, and 19 bases lay between the germline ends. Germline lookup yields CDR1 SNHLY and CDR2 FYNNEI. The CDR3 covers 15 residues. CDR3 nucleotides: TGTGCCAGCAGCCTATGGTCAGGGAAAAAACAGCCCCAGCATTTT. This gives the protein CASSLWSGKKQPQHF.

This rearrangement joins TRBV5-1 to TRBJ2-2; no clear D. The V end lost 0 bases, the J end lost 5 bases, and 14 bases lay between the germline ends. CDR3 length: 16 amino acids. Per germline, CDR1 SGHRS and CDR2 YFSETQ. The CDR3 DNA sequence: TGCGCCAGCAGCTTGGGCACTATGGTGGATACCGGGGAGCTGTTTTTT. Amino acid sequence: CASSLGTMVDTGELFF.

The CDR3 coding sequence is TGTGCCAGTATGGAGCGCGGGAACACCGGGGAGCTGTTTTTT. This sequence encodes CASMERGNTGELFF. This chain connects TRBV19 to TRBJ2-2; the D is unclear. This CDR3 contains 14 residues. Per the germline V gene, CDR1 is LNHDA and CDR2 is SQIVND (reference sequence). Trimming pared 7 bases from V and 1 base from J, leaving 10 bases between.

This clone has a handful of counts. The V and J genes are TRBV27 and TRBJ1-6, with D possibly being TRBD1 (6 bases). This CDR3 has 15 residues. Trimming cost V 4 bases and J 6 bases, with 13 bases left between them. In germline, CDR1 is MNHEY, CDR2 SMNVEV (reference sequence). The CDR3 loop reads CASSSGGQGNSPLHF. The CDR3 nucleotides read TGTGCCAGCAGTTCTGGGGGGCAGGGTAATTCACCCCTCCACTTT.

The chain recombines TRBV7-8 with TRBJ2-5; 12 bases are shared with TRBD2. The CDR3 runs to 17 residues. CDR1 is SGHVS and CDR2 is FQNEAQ in the germline V gene. With V trimmed by 1 base and J by 3 bases, 6 bases remained unmatched. The chain's CDR3 is CASSLGLAGGPEETQYF. DNA for the CDR3: TGTGCCAGCAGCTTAGGCCTAGCGGGAGGGCCTGAAGAGACCCAGTACTTC. The complete variable domain, with remaining parts taken from reference TRBV7-8 and TRBJ2-5, reads GAGVSQSPRYKVAKRGQDVALRCDPISGHVSLFWYQQALGQGPEFLTYFQNEAQLDKSGLPSDRFFAERPEGSVSTLKIQRTQQEDSAVYLCASSLGLAGGPEETQYFGPGTRLLVL.

The chain joins TRBV6-1 to TRBJ2-1, with a tentative D call TRBD2 (6 bases). This CDR3 has 14 amino acids. Trimming took off 6 bases at V and 6 bases at J, with 15 bases between the two ends. Germline values: CDR1 MNHNS, CDR2 SASEGT. The CDR3 loop reads CASRLVGGFNEQFF. The CDR3 DNA sequence: TGTGCCAGCAGACTAGTCGGGGGTTTCAATGAGCAGTTCTTC.

The chain links TRBV29-1 to TRBJ1-4; D perhaps matches TRBD1 (5 bases). Trimming took 7 bases from V and 3 from J, leaving 9 bases between them. CDR3 length: 12 residues. The germline V gene encodes CDR1 SQVTM and CDR2 ANQGSEA. The CDR3: CSARGSNEKLFF. The CDR3 DNA sequence: TGCAGCGCCCGGGGGTCTAATGAAAAACTGTTTTTT. Supplemented by reference TRBV29-1 and TRBJ1-4, the full variable domain reads SAVISQKPSRDICQRGTSLTIQCQVDSQVTMMFWYRQQPGQSLTLIATANQGSEATYESGFVIDKFPISRPNLTFSTLTVSNMSPEDSSIYLCSARGSNEKLFFGSGTQLSVL.

This chain connects TRBV10-3 to TRBJ1-2, with D possibly TRBD1 on 5 matching bases. Germline CDR1 reads ENHRY; CDR2 reads SYGVKD. V lost 2 bases, J lost 3 bases, and 10 bases lay in between. The CDR3 consists of 14 residues. Written as DNA, the CDR3 is TGTGCCATCAGTGAGACCGGGACCCACTATGGCTACACCTTC. This translates into CAISETGTHYGYTF.

This clone was detected only once. The junction does not match germline at one end; this may be a read error. The J gene is TRBJ2-1, the V gene TRBV7-7; either TRBD1 or TRBD2 may supply D (5 bases each). Per the germline V gene, CDR1 is SSHAT and CDR2 is FNYEAQ (reference sequence). This CDR3 is built from 12 residues. Here the CDR3 DNA reads TGTGCTAGCAGCTTAGTTGGGGGTAAGCAGTTCTTC. This encodes CASSLVGGKQFF. Using reference TRBV7-7 and TRBJ2-1 for the parts outside the CDR3, the full variable domain is GAGVSQSPRYKVTKRGQDVTLRCDPISSHATLYWYQQALGQGPEFLTYFNYEAQPDKSGLPSDRFSAERPEGSISTLTIQRTEQRDSAMYRCASSLVGGKQFFGPGTRLTVL.

The CDR3 coding sequence is TGTGCCAGCAGCCACCCCAGGAGGGGGGCGGATGGCTACACCTTC. Its protein product is CASSHPRRGADGYTF. This chain links TRBV7-9 with TRBJ1-2; TRBD1 is a possible D gene (6 bases). V was shortened by 5 bases and J by 6 bases, with 19 bases between the two germline ends. Germline V gene sequence: CDR1 SEHNR, CDR2 FQNEAQ (reference sequence). The CDR3 covers 15 residues.

This clone was seen only once. V usage is TRBV7-9 and J usage is TRBJ2-5, with 10 bases fitting TRBD2. This CDR3 has 16 residues. Trimming took 1 base from V and 3 from J; bases not matched to a gene: 5. Germline V gives CDR1 SEHNR, CDR2 FQNEAQ (reference sequence). For the CDR3, the DNA is TGTGCCAGCAGCTTAGGTCCTAGCGGGAGAGAAGAGACCCAGTACTTC. Translating it yields CASSLGPSGREETQYF.

The rearrangement joins TRBV18 to TRBJ1-2; no definite D call. This CDR3 region has 14 residues. Per the germline V gene, CDR1 is KGHSH and CDR2 is LQKENI. The V end was cut by 0 bases, the J end by 2 bases, with 7 bases between. In DNA, the CDR3 is TGTGCCAGCTCACCACCGAAGGAAAACTATGGCTACACCTTC. It is translated as CASSPPKENYGYTF. Full variable domain (outside the CDR3, taken from reference TRBV18 and TRBJ1-2): NAGVMQNPRHLVRRRGQEARLRCSPMKGHSHVYWYRQLPEEGLKFMVYLQKENIIDESGMPKERFSAEFPKEGPSILRIQQVVRGDSAAYFCASSPPKENYGYTFGSGTRLTVV.